This T cell receptor beta chain originates from a study of siplizumab effects on memory and regulatory T cells. Per germline, CDR1 MDHEN and CDR2 SYDVKM. Trimming stripped 4 bases from V and 4 bases from J, with 11 bases between. CDR3 length equals 14 residues. About 100,000 TCR templates underwent assay in every sample. Produced via immunoSEQ multiplex PCR; TCRdb's table is partial and in-frame only. The data hold about 100,000 clones, with approximately 94% observed a single time. The sequencing sample was made of non-Treg CD4+ T cells sorted from blood. The sequence was obtained from a human donor in good health. This sequence joins TRBV28 and TRBJ1-5; weak D call: TRBD1 (5 bases). CDR3 amino acids: CASSSQTENQPQHF. In DNA form, the CDR3 reads TGTGCCAGCAGTTCCCAGACAGAGAATCAGCCCCAGCATTTT.